The TCR beta chain described here comes from a study of T cell repertoires in cytomegalovirus infection. As for the study in general: Recently identified HLA-C-restricted CMV epitopes were used, and well-studied HLA-B-restricted CMV epitopes were used as well.

For this clonotype: Its target is not known.

TCRdb analysed the reads with MiXCR anew, one entry per CDR3 protein. The table shows fewer than 850,000 distinct CDR3 sequences, with roughly 29% occurring only once. This CDR3 is built from 11 residues. Germline CDR1 reads SGHDT; CDR2 reads YYEEEE. Trimming removed 4 bases at V and 12 bases at J, with 11 bases between. The chain joins TRBV5-6 to TRBJ2-1; unclear D gene. The TCR sequence derives from a human donor in good health (CMV status not recorded). Some clones in this sample may be carry-over from other donors' samples. The input for sequencing was cultured CD8+ T cells from PBMCs, taken from culture after CMV antigen stimulation. Written as DNA, the CDR3 is TGTGCCAGCAGCGTAGGGTCACGGCAGTTCTTC. It translates to CASSVGSRQFF.